These T cell receptor beta chains were read from a single sample in a study of shared clonotypes between healthy human individuals. The assay was immunoSEQ multiplex PCR, and TCRdb's table has in-frame clones only and misses some. The sample carries more than 2 million clones, nearly 97% recorded once. What was sequenced was naive CD4+ T cells sorted from blood. The receptors stem from a man aged 18 to 29 in good health. The CDR3 runs from the conserved cysteine through the conserved F or W. The D gene is left open where the match is weak. Clone size appears in some rows only: once, few, many, or a class for an expanded clone.

-	once	TRBV10-3	TRBJ1-3	CAISDPLEGFSGNTIYF	TGTGCCATCAGTGATCCGTTGGAGGGATTCTCTGGAAACACCATATATTTT
-	-	TRBV9	TRBJ1-4	CASSVGADNEKLFF	TGTGCCAGCAGCGTGGGGGCGGATAATGAAAAACTGTTTTTT
-	-	TRBV7-9	TRBJ2-1	CASSLVIDNEQFF	TGTGCCAGCAGCTTAGTTATAGACAATGAGCAGTTCTTC
-	-	TRBV5-1	TRBJ2-3	CASSLVSASTDTQYF	TGCGCCAGCAGCTTGGTGTCAGCTAGCACAGATACGCAGTATTTT
-	-	TRBV28	TRBJ1-4	CASSLVSGNNEKLFF	TGTGCCAGCAGTTTAGTTTCTGGAAACAATGAAAAACTGTTTTTT
TRBD1	-	TRBV4-3	TRBJ2-2	CASSQVGTANTGELFF	TGCGCCAGCAGCCAAGTGGGGACAGCGAACACCGGGGAGCTGTTTTTT
TRBD1	once	TRBV30	TRBJ2-3	CAWSRGQGDTDTQYF	TGTGCCTGGAGTAGAGGACAGGGGGACACAGATACGCAGTATTTT
TRBD1	-	TRBV5-1	TRBJ2-7	CASSWTGSSYEQYF	TGCGCCAGCAGCTGGACAGGGTCCTCCTACGAGCAGTACTTC
-	once	TRBV21-1	TRBJ2-1	CASSNKRTSGGGNNEQFF	TGTGCCAGCAGCAATAAGAGGACTAGCGGGGGAGGTAACAATGAGCAGTTCTTC
-	-	TRBV7-9	TRBJ1-1	CASSTEIRTTEAFF	TGTGCCAGCAGCACAGAAATCCGAACCACTGAAGCTTTCTTT
-	-	TRBV7-2	TRBJ2-7	CASSLEFTKSYEQYF	TGTGCCAGCAGCTTAGAGTTCACAAAATCCTACGAGCAGTACTTC
TRBD2	-	TRBV27	TRBJ2-7	CASSFGRVGGGEQYF	TGTGCCAGCAGTTTTGGTCGAGTGGGCGGGGGGGAGCAGTACTTC
-	-	TRBV5-1	TRBJ2-2	CASRVEARNTGELFF	TGCGCCAGCAGGGTCGAGGCCAGGAACACCGGGGAGCTGTTTTTT
-	-	TRBV5-1	TRBJ2-7	CASSWDREQYF	TGCGCCAGCAGCTGGGACCGAGAGCAGTACTTC
-	-	TRBV18	TRBJ1-2	CASSPEAAVRGYTF	TGTGCCAGCTCGCCGGAGGCCGCTGTCCGTGGCTACACCTTC
-	-	TRBV6-1	TRBJ2-3	CATRGPSTDTQYF	TGTGCCACCCGGGGCCCTAGCACAGATACGCAGTATTTT